These 23 T cell receptor beta chains originate from one sample sequenced in a study of CD8 T cells in Susac syndrome. The RNA input was roughly 0.45 to 1 ug, and it was reverse transcribed with random hexamers. TCRdb reprocessed the immunoSEQ multiplex PCR reads with MiXCR, giving one entry per CDR3 protein. The sample lists about 430,000 distinct CDR3 sequences; around 85% were seen once. The sample consisted of CD8+ T cells from PBMCs. The receptors stem from a human donor with multiple sclerosis.

CDR3 region: CASSLPGGAKPETQYF. CDR3 in DNA: TGTGCCAGCAGCCTCCCCGGGGGGGCGAAACCAGAGACCCAGTACTTC. The chain has TRBV6-1 and TRBJ2-5; 8 bases are shared with TRBD2. J lost 4 bases, V lost 6 bases, and 13 bases had no gene match. The CDR3 totals 16 residues. The germline V gene has CDR1 MNHNS and CDR2 SASEGT.

The V gene is TRBV7-9, the J gene TRBJ2-1; 9 bases line up with TRBD1. The V gene's germline CDR1 is SEHNR and CDR2 FQNEAQ (reference sequence). V lost 6 bases, J lost 2 bases, and 17 bases stayed unmatched. The CDR3 loop spans 19 amino acids. The CDR3 here is CASSSTLDRGYNTYNEQFF. In nucleotides, the CDR3 is TGTGCCAGCAGTTCTACCCTGGACAGGGGTTACAATACCTACAATGAGCAGTTCTTC.

The chain joins TRBV3-1 to TRBJ2-1; the D gene could be TRBD1 or TRBD2 (6 bases each). V lost 3 bases to trimming and J lost 4 bases, with 10 bases between them. Germline values: CDR1 LGHDT, CDR2 YNNKEL (reference sequence). The CDR3 has 14 residues. The CDR3 DNA reads TGTGCCAGCAGCCACAAGGGGGGTTACAATGAGCAGTTCTTC. Translation: CASSHKGGYNEQFF.

V is TRBV6-5 and J is TRBJ2-7, with D possibly called TRBD1 or TRBD2 (6 bases each). Per germline, CDR1 MNHEY and CDR2 SVGAGI. The CDR3 sequence is 12 residues long. V lost 7 bases and J lost 7, with 14 bases in between. The chain's CDR3 is CASTEGGHEQYF. The CDR3 DNA reads TGTGCCAGCACTGAAGGGGGGCATGAGCAGTACTTC.

CDR3 DNA sequence: TGCGCCAGCAGCGGCGGACAGGGGGATGAGCAGTTCTTC. It specifies CASSGGQGDEQFF. The rearrangement joins TRBV5-1 to TRBJ2-1; 10 positions match TRBD1. Germline V gene lookup returns CDR1 SGHRS and CDR2 YFSETQ. The CDR3 contains 13 residues. The V and J ends lost 4 bases and 8 bases, in that order; junction bases with no gene match: 3. Full variable domain (remainder filled in from reference TRBV5-1 and TRBJ2-1): KAGVTQTPRYLIKTRGQQVTLSCSPISGHRSVSWYQQTPGQGLQFLFEYFSETQRNKGNFPGRFSGRQFSNSRSEMNVSTLELGDSALYLCASSGGQGDEQFFGPGTRLTVL.

The chain recombines TRBV5-1 with TRBJ2-7; either TRBD1 or TRBD2 may supply D (7 bases each). Germline V gives CDR1 SGHRS, CDR2 YFSETQ. CDR3 length: 15 amino acids. V lost 4 bases, J lost 1 base, and 15 bases lay in between. Written as DNA, the CDR3 is TGCGCCAGCAGCATAGACAGGGAGGGGTCCTACGAGCAGTACTTC. The encoded protein is CASSIDREGSYEQYF.

The chain has TRBV30 and TRBJ2-1, with TRBD2 as a possible D gene (6 bases). CDR3 size: 12 residues. V lost 5 bases to trimming and J lost 6 bases, with 11 bases between them. The V gene's germline CDR1 is GTSNPN and CDR2 SVGIG (reference sequence). CDR3 nucleotide sequence: TGTGCCTGGGTGACTAGTATCAATGAGCAGTTCTTC. Residues: CAWVTSINEQFF.

The chain employs TRBV5-4 and TRBJ1-4; D is perhaps TRBD1 (5 bases). Germline CDR1 and CDR2: SGHNT and YYREEE (reference sequence). The CDR3 has 15 amino acids. Trimming took off 9 bases at V and 8 bases at J, with 23 bases between the two ends. The CDR3 DNA is TGTGCCACCCAACCAGGAGGCGAGGAGGGGGAAAAACTGTTTTTT. Its translation is CATQPGGEEGEKLFF.

V gene TRBV25-1 combines with J gene TRBJ1-1; no reliable D call. The CDR3 runs to 15 residues. The germline V and J ends were trimmed by 1 base and 4 bases, with 13 bases remaining between them. CDR1 and CDR2 (germline): MGHDK, SYGVNS. This chain's CDR3 is CASSEFGEVGTEAFF. The CDR3 DNA is TGTGCCAGCAGTGAATTTGGGGAGGTTGGCACTGAAGCTTTCTTT.

This chain links TRBV29-1 with TRBJ1-2; D remains unclear. CDR3 length equals 18 residues. Germline CDR1 SQVTM, CDR2 ANQGSEA. Trimming took off 3 bases at V and 4 bases at J, with 27 bases between the two ends. The CDR3 coding sequence is TGCAGCGTTGATATCGGGGAGCAGGCGTCAGTCTCCCTCTATGGCTACACCTTC. Its translation: CSVDIGEQASVSLYGYTF.

This chain connects TRBV19 to TRBJ2-7; 9 bases map to TRBD1. The CDR3 spans 14 residues. The V gene's germline CDR1 is LNHDA and CDR2 SQIVND (reference sequence). J was trimmed by 5 bases and V by 7 bases; bases with no gene match: 9. The CDR3 DNA sequence: TGTGCCAGTAACACCGGGACAGGGTCCCACGAGCAGTACTTC. The encoded protein is CASNTGTGSHEQYF.

V gene TRBV28 combines with J gene TRBJ1-5, with D hard to call. Trimming removed 6 bases from V and 10 bases from J, with 16 bases in between. The CDR3 contains 13 residues. CDR1 and CDR2 from the germline V gene are MDHEN and SYDVKM. CDR3 bases: TGTGCCAGCAGCTACGACCTCCAAGGACCCCAGCATTTT. Translated: CASSYDLQGPQHF.

This chain joins TRBV5-5 and TRBJ2-7; no clear D. CDR1 and CDR2 from the germline V gene are SGHKS and YYEKEE (reference sequence). Trimming left V 4 bases short and J 6 bases short, with 26 bases between. The CDR3 runs to 17 residues. In nucleotides, the CDR3 is TGTGCCAGCAGCCGGGTGTTTCTGGGCGCCGAATTGGGCGAGCAGTACTTC. It yields the protein CASSRVFLGAELGEQYF.

J is TRBJ2-1 and V is TRBV10-1, with D tentatively TRBD1 or TRBD2 (5 bases each). The germline V and J ends were trimmed by 3 bases and 0 bases, with 12 bases remaining between them. CDR1 and CDR2 from the germline V gene are WNHNN and SYGVQD (reference sequence). CDR3 size: 16 residues. The chain's CDR3 is CASSDEGRPSYNEQFF. The CDR3 DNA reads as TGCGCCAGCAGTGATGAGGGGCGACCCTCCTACAATGAGCAGTTCTTC.

The chain carries TRBV7-9 and TRBJ1-3, with TRBD1 matching over 8 bases. The CDR3 length is 15 residues. Germline values: CDR1 SEHNR, CDR2 FQNEAQ (reference sequence). With V trimmed by 5 bases and J by 2 bases, 5 bases remained unmatched. As DNA, the CDR3 is TGTGCCAGCAGCCGGACAGGGCGGACTGGAAACACCATATATTTT. Translation gives CASSRTGRTGNTIYF.

The genes are TRBV15 and TRBJ2-7, with 9 bases lining up with TRBD2. This CDR3 contains 15 residues. Germline V gene sequence: CDR1 LNHNV, CDR2 YYDKDF (reference sequence). With 1 base clipped from V and 6 bases from J, the junction kept 7 bases outside the gene matches. Written as DNA, the CDR3 is TGTGCCACCAGCAGAGGCCCTAGCGGGACAAGCGAGCAGTACTTC. It encodes CATSRGPSGTSEQYF. The variable domain in full, with the rest retrieved from reference TRBV15 and TRBJ2-7, is DAMVIQNPRYQVTQFGKPVTLSCSQTLNHNVMYWYQQKSSQAPKLLFHYYDKDFNNEADTPDNFQSRRPNTSFCFLDIRSPGLGDTAMYLCATSRGPSGTSEQYFGPGTRLTVT.

The CDR3 loop is CASSQDSGTGVRNEQFF. CDR3 sequence (DNA): TGCGCCAGCAGCCAAGATTCGGGGACAGGGGTCCGCAATGAGCAGTTCTTC. V and J are TRBV4-1 and TRBJ2-1; 10 bases match TRBD1. V shed 0 bases and J 6 bases; nucleotides not matched to a gene: 8. The CDR3 totals 17 residues. CDR1 is MGHRA, CDR2 YSYEKL, per germline.

The chain has TRBV12-3 or TRBV12-4 and TRBJ2-3, with D possibly called TRBD1 or TRBD2 (5 bases each). Trimming took 4 bases from V and 2 from J, leaving 10 bases between them. The CDR3 is made up of 14 amino acids. The CDR3 DNA sequence: TGTGCCAGCAGTTGGGGACCATACACAGATACGCAGTATTTT. The encoded protein is CASSWGPYTDTQYF.

The chain joins TRBV4-1 to TRBJ2-3; 8 nucleotides match TRBD2. CDR3 length equals 17 residues. Per germline, CDR1 MGHRA and CDR2 YSYEKL. Unmatched junction bases numbered 8, after V lost 0 bases and J lost 3 bases. Here the CDR3 reads CASSQDAPAGETDTQYF. The CDR3 nucleotides read TGCGCCAGCAGCCAAGACGCCCCAGCGGGGGAGACAGATACGCAGTATTTT.

The genes are TRBV28 and TRBJ2-1; D may be TRBD2 (6 bases). V lost 6 bases to trimming and J lost 4 bases, with 16 bases between them. The CDR3 has 15 amino acids. Germline lookup yields CDR1 MDHEN and CDR2 SYDVKM. The CDR3 spells CASSSPSVKYNEQFF. For the CDR3, the DNA is TGTGCCAGCAGCAGCCCTAGCGTGAAATACAATGAGCAGTTCTTC.

In its sample, this clonotype was seen a few times. V gene TRBV30 combines with J gene TRBJ2-7; D might be TRBD2 (5 bases). The CDR3 runs to 14 residues. Germline V gives CDR1 GTSNPN, CDR2 SVGIG (reference sequence). V was pared by 0 bases and J by 2 bases, with 11 bases between. CDR3: CAWSVPGIPYEQYF. CDR3 bases: TGTGCCTGGAGTGTACCGGGGATCCCCTACGAGCAGTACTTC. The entire variable domain, with the rest obtained from reference TRBV30 and TRBJ2-7, is as follows: SQTIHQWPATLVQPVGSPLSLECTVEGTSNPNLYWYRQAAGRGLQLLFYSVGIGQISSEVPQNLSASRPQDRQFILSSKKLLLSDSGFYLCAWSVPGIPYEQYFGPGTRLTVT.

The gene calls are TRBV7-9 and TRBJ1-2; the match to TRBD1 covers 8 bases. The trim removed 4 bases at V and 2 bases at J, leaving 6 bases unmatched. The CDR3 is made up of 15 amino acids. Germline V CDR1 and CDR2: SEHNR, FQNEAQ (reference sequence). CDR3 sequence (DNA): TGTGCCAGCAGCTCTACAGGGGGTATGAACTATGGCTACACCTTC. Translation gives CASSSTGGMNYGYTF.

CDR3 sequence reads: CASSLDLMNTEAFF. The CDR3 region has the DNA TGCGCCAGCAGCTTGGACCTAATGAACACTGAAGCTTTCTTT. The chain employs TRBV5-1 and TRBJ1-1; no reliable D call. Trimming shortened V by 0 bases and J by 0 bases, and 6 bases separated the two germline ends. Germline V CDR1 and CDR2: SGHRS, YFSETQ. The CDR3 has 14 amino acids. The full variable domain, rest sourced from reference TRBV5-1 and TRBJ1-1, is KAGVTQTPRYLIKTRGQQVTLSCSPISGHRSVSWYQQTPGQGLQFLFEYFSETQRNKGNFPGRFSGRQFSNSRSEMNVSTLELGDSALYLCASSLDLMNTEAFFGQGTRLTVV.